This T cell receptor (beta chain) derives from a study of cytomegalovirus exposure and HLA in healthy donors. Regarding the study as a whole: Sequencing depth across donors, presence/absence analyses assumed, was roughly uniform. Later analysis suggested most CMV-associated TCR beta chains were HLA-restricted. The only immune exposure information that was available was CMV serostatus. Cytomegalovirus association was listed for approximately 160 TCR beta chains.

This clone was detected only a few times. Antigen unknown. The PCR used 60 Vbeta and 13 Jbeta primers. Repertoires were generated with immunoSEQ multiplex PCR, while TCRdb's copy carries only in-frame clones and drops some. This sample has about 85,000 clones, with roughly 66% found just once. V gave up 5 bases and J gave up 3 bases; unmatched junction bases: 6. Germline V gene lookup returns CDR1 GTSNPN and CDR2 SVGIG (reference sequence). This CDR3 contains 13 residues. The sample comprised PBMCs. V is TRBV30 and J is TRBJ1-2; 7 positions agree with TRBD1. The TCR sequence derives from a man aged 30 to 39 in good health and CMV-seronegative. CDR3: CAWQRGPYYGYTF. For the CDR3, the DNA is TGTGCCTGGCAGAGGGGGCCGTACTATGGCTACACCTTC. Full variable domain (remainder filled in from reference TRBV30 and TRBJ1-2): SQTIHQWPATLVQPVGSPLSLECTVEGTSNPNLYWYRQAAGRGLQLLFYSVGIGQISSEVPQNLSASRPQDRQFILSSKKLLLSDSGFYLCAWQRGPYYGYTFGSGTRLTVV.